This TCR beta chain was identified in a study of monozygotic twins with inflammatory bowel disease. Isolation of total RNA was performed on whole blood, with no prior T cell sorting. It was 3,500 to 4,000 ng of total RNA that each TCR library used. No DNA is given; TCRdb re-called the 5' RACE reads and lists each CDR3 protein once. With 150,000 to 200,000 distinct CDR3 sequences in the sample, the ten largest clones hold roughly 2.4%. To note about this clonotype: Its antigen is undetermined.

There are 13 residues in the CDR3. The study, taken as a whole, reports: Relative clonotype sharing with others was diminished in IBD patients versus healthy twins, particularly with disease activity.

Sequenced input: blood. This chain uses TRBV12-3 or TRBV12-4 with TRBJ2-5; TCRdb gives TRBD1 as the D gene, but with no DNA this cannot be confirmed. The sequence derives from a human donor with ulcerative colitis or Crohn's disease, or a healthy co-twin of an affected twin (not recorded which). CDR3 sequence: CASNPGQGETQYF.